The clone carrying this T cell receptor (beta chain) was counted only a few times. What it binds is not known. Germline values: CDR1 SGHTA, CDR2 FQGNSA. This CDR3 spans 12 amino acids. Trimming left V 5 bases short and J 9 bases short, with 11 bases between. TCRdb passed the 5' RACE reads through MiXCR, listing each CDR3 protein once. The repertoire includes under 500,000 distinct CDR3 sequences, 14% of them detected once, and about 0.97% sits in the top ten. The source of the sample is a study of identical twins. Study findings and constraints: Out-of-frame alpha sequences common to twins were enriched for low generation probability.

All donors comprised healthy Caucasians. Separately, the same data were catalogued under a study of yellow fever vaccine responses in identical twins.

This receptor was taken from a woman aged 18-29 years in good health. The chain joins TRBV7-2 to TRBJ2-1, with D possibly matching TRBD1 (6 bases). The sequenced material came from CD4+ T cells sorted from blood. This CDR3 reads CASSPRGGEQFF. The CDR3 DNA reads TGTGCCAGCAGCCCCCGAGGGGGTGAGCAGTTCTTC.